This paragraph covers one T cell receptor beta chain sequence. What it binds is unknown. This record belongs to a study of response to subunit inactivated influenza vaccine. Whole-study results and caveats: The authors offered the suggestion that each seasonal influenza vaccination recruits few new T cells.

The CDR3 is made up of 15 amino acids. Trimming shortened V by 2 bases and J by 6 bases, and 11 bases separated the two germline ends. Per germline, CDR1 ENHRY and CDR2 SYGVKD. One entry per CDR3 protein results from TCRdb running MiXCR on the RT-PCR reads. The profile shows about 480,000 distinct CDR3 sequences, approximately 11% of them singletons. The chain couples TRBV10-3 to TRBJ1-6, with D possibly being TRBD1 (5 bases). The TCR was taken from a man in his forties or fifties who received an inactivated influenza vaccine. Sequencing used PBMCs from blood, obtained 45 days after vaccination. CDR3 protein: CAISERTPSNSPLHF. The CDR3 DNA is TGTGCCATCAGTGAGAGGACACCCTCTAATTCACCCCTCCACTTT.